Listed below are T cell receptor beta chains from one sample, sequenced in a study of blood T cell repertoires in COVID-19. TCRdb keeps only in-frame clones here, not all; method: immunoSEQ multiplex PCR. The table shows around 150,000 clones, with just under 90% occurring only once. Specimen: peripheral blood. These receptors all stem from a middle-aged woman with acute or convalescent COVID-19. CDR3s include the opening cysteine and the closing phenylalanine or tryptophan. D genes are given only for firm matches. Where a row states a size, it is once, few, many or the class of an expanded clone; other rows omit it.

len: 15; j_gene: TRBJ2-7; abundance: once; d_gene: TRBD2; v_gene: TRBV7-2; CDR3aa: CASSSELAGGYEQYF; CDR3nt: TGTGCCAGCAGCTCCGAGCTAGCGGGAGGGTACGAGCAGTACTTC
len: 15; j_gene: TRBJ2-7; abundance: once; d_gene: TRBD2; v_gene: TRBV6-1; CDR3aa: CASSEAGAGAYEQYF; CDR3nt: TGTGCCAGCAGTGAAGCTGGGGCGGGAGCTTACGAGCAGTACTTC
len: 13; j_gene: TRBJ2-5; abundance: -; d_gene: TRBD2; v_gene: TRBV30; CDR3aa: CAWNTGGQETQYF; CDR3nt: TGTGCCTGGAACACGGGAGGTCAAGAGACCCAGTACTTC
len: 17; j_gene: TRBJ1-2; abundance: -; d_gene: TRBD1; v_gene: TRBV28; CDR3aa: CASSSDRQGRANYGYTF; CDR3nt: TGTGCCAGCAGTTCTGATCGACAGGGACGGGCGAACTATGGCTACACCTTC
len: 15; j_gene: TRBJ1-5; abundance: -; d_gene: -; v_gene: TRBV19; CDR3aa: CASTLGGVGNQPQHF; CDR3nt: TGTGCCAGTACCCTAGGGGGAGTGGGCAATCAGCCCCAGCATTTT
len: 14; j_gene: TRBJ2-3; abundance: -; d_gene: TRBD1; v_gene: TRBV5-4; CDR3aa: CASSSGQNTDTQYF; CDR3nt: TGTGCCAGCTCCTCGGGACAGAACACAGATACGCAGTATTTT
len: 15; j_gene: TRBJ1-1; abundance: -; d_gene: -; v_gene: TRBV7-2; CDR3aa: CASSTFGGTNTEAFF; CDR3nt: TGTGCCAGCAGCACCTTCGGGGGGACGAACACTGAAGCTTTCTTT
len: 15; j_gene: TRBJ1-2; abundance: -; d_gene: TRBD1; v_gene: TRBV5-1; CDR3aa: CASSLYGTGGYGYTF; CDR3nt: TGCGCCAGCAGTCTGTACGGGACAGGGGGCTATGGCTACACCTTC
len: 16; j_gene: TRBJ2-3; abundance: -; d_gene: TRBD2; v_gene: TRBV5-1; CDR3aa: CASRAGLDLPTDTQYF; CDR3nt: TGCGCCAGCAGAGCGGGACTAGACTTACCCACAGATACGCAGTATTTT
len: 15; j_gene: TRBJ2-1; abundance: -; d_gene: -; v_gene: TRBV2; CDR3aa: CASSGELGVLNEQFF; CDR3nt: TGTGCCAGCAGTGGGGAATTGGGAGTTCTCAATGAGCAGTTCTTC
len: 15; j_gene: TRBJ2-1; abundance: few; d_gene: TRBD1; v_gene: TRBV6-4; CDR3aa: CASSDGTGDYNEQFF; CDR3nt: TGTGCCAGCAGCGACGGGACAGGGGATTACAATGAGCAGTTCTTC
len: 16; j_gene: TRBJ2-7; abundance: few; d_gene: TRBD1; v_gene: TRBV19; CDR3aa: CASSNPGQGPLGEQYF; CDR3nt: TGTGCCAGTAGTAACCCCGGACAGGGGCCCCTCGGCGAGCAGTACTTC
len: 13; j_gene: TRBJ1-2; abundance: -; d_gene: -; v_gene: TRBV4-2; CDR3aa: CASSQQGTGGYTF; CDR3nt: TGTGCCAGCAGCCAACAAGGTACAGGTGGCTACACCTTC
len: 11; j_gene: TRBJ1-1; abundance: -; d_gene: -; v_gene: TRBV10-3; CDR3aa: CAISSVREAFF; CDR3nt: TGTGCCATCAGCTCAGTGAGGGAAGCTTTCTTT
len: 14; j_gene: TRBJ2-7; abundance: -; d_gene: TRBD2; v_gene: TRBV4-3; CDR3aa: CASSQAFGLGEQYF; CDR3nt: TGCGCCAGCAGCCAAGCATTCGGACTAGGAGAGCAGTACTTC
len: 13; j_gene: TRBJ2-7; abundance: -; d_gene: -; v_gene: TRBV6-5; CDR3aa: CASTPFTHYEQYF; CDR3nt: TGTGCCAGCACCCCCTTCACACACTACGAGCAGTACTTC
len: 18; j_gene: TRBJ2-3; abundance: -; d_gene: TRBD2; v_gene: TRBV7-2; CDR3aa: CASSFRPLAGVSTDTQYF; CDR3nt: TGTGCCAGCAGCTTCAGGCCCTTAGCGGGGGTAAGCACAGATACGCAGTATTTT
len: 13; j_gene: TRBJ2-3; abundance: -; d_gene: TRBD2; v_gene: TRBV30; CDR3aa: CAGGLAGTDTQYF; CDR3nt: TGTGCCGGTGGACTAGCCGGCACAGATACGCAGTATTTT
len: 14; j_gene: TRBJ1-2; abundance: -; d_gene: -; v_gene: TRBV19; CDR3aa: CASSIGRGNYGYTF; CDR3nt: TGTGCCAGTAGTATAGGCCGAGGGAACTATGGCTACACCTTC
len: 14; j_gene: TRBJ2-5; abundance: -; d_gene: TRBD2; v_gene: TRBV27; CDR3aa: CASSFGTSQETQYF; CDR3nt: TGTGCCAGCAGTTTCGGGACTAGCCAAGAGACCCAGTACTTC
len: 13; j_gene: TRBJ1-5; abundance: -; d_gene: -; v_gene: TRBV30; CDR3aa: CAWRGASNQPQHF; CDR3nt: TGTGCCTGGAGAGGGGCTAGCAATCAGCCCCAGCATTTT
len: 13; j_gene: TRBJ1-1; abundance: -; d_gene: -; v_gene: TRBV12-3/TRBV12-4; CDR3aa: CASSTTRNTEAFF; CDR3nt: TGTGCCAGCAGTACAACACGGAACACTGAAGCTTTCTTT
len: 12; j_gene: TRBJ2-1; abundance: -; d_gene: -; v_gene: TRBV9; CDR3aa: CASSSRREEQFF; CDR3nt: TGTGCCAGCAGCTCCCGCCGGGAGGAGCAGTTCTTC
len: 11; j_gene: TRBJ1-6; abundance: -; d_gene: -; v_gene: TRBV20-1; CDR3aa: CSALRGWTLHF; CDR3nt: TGCAGTGCTCTTCGGGGGTGGACCCTCCACTTT
len: 15; j_gene: TRBJ2-7; abundance: -; d_gene: TRBD2; v_gene: TRBV9; CDR3aa: CASSVGETSGYEQYF; CDR3nt: TGTGCCAGCAGCGTAGGCGAGACTAGCGGCTACGAGCAGTACTTC
len: 16; j_gene: TRBJ2-7; abundance: -; d_gene: TRBD1; v_gene: TRBV7-2; CDR3aa: CASSLGGQGFSYEQYF; CDR3nt: TGTGCCAGCAGCTTAGGGGGACAGGGTTTTTCCTACGAGCAGTACTTC
len: 16; j_gene: TRBJ2-1; abundance: -; d_gene: TRBD2; v_gene: TRBV20-1; CDR3aa: CSASRASGPSYNEQFF; CDR3nt: TGCAGTGCTAGTCGGGCTAGCGGGCCATCCTACAATGAGCAGTTCTTC